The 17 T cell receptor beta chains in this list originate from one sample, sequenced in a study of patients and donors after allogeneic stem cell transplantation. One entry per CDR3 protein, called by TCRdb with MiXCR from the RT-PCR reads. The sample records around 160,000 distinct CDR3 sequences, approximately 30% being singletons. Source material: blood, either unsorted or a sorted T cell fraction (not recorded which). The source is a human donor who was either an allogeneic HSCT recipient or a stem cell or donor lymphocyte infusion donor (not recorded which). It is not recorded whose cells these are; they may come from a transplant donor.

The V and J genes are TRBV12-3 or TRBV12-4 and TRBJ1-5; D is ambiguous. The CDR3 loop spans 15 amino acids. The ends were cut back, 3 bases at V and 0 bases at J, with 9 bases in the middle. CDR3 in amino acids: CASSLIADSNQPQHF. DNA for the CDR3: TGTGCCAGCAGTTTGATCGCAGATAGCAATCAGCCCCAGCATTTT.

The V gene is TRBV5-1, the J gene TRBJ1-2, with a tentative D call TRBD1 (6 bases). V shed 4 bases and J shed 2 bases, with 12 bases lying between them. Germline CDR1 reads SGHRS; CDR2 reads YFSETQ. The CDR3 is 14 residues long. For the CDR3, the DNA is TGCGCCAGCAGCGGCTCGGACAGCAACTATGGCTACACCTTC. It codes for CASSGSDSNYGYTF.

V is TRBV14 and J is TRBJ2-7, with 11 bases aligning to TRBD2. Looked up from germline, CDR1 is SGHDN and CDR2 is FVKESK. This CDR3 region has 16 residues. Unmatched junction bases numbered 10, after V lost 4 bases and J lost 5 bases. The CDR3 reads CASSPGLLAGANEQYF. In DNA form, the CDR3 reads TGTGCCAGCAGCCCTGGGCTACTAGCGGGGGCAAACGAGCAGTACTTC.

DNA for the CDR3: TGCAGCGATCTAGGGACAGGCGGGGTCGGAGAGACCCAGTACTTC. Translated: CSDLGTGGVGETQYF. V usage is TRBV29-1 and J usage is TRBJ2-5; TRBD1 matches at 8 bases. Germline V gene data show CDR1 as SQVTM and CDR2 as ANQGSEA. The CDR3 sequence is 15 residues long. V lost 7 bases to trimming and J lost 4 bases; unmatched junction nucleotides: 14.

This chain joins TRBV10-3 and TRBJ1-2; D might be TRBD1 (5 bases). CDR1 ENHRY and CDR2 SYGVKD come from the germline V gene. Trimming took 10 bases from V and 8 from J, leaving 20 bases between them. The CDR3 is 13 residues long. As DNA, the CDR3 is TGTGCCAGCGCGTTCCGAGGGGAGGAAGGCTACACCTTC. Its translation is CASAFRGEEGYTF.

This chain's CDR3 is CASSLVPHMFSGANVLTF. The CDR3 bases are TGCGCCAGCAGCTTGGTTCCGCACATGTTCTCTGGGGCCAACGTCCTGACTTTC. The chain couples TRBV5-1 to TRBJ2-6; D gene ambiguous. V was pared by 0 bases and J by 0 bases, with 13 bases between. Germline CDR1 reads SGHRS; CDR2 reads YFSETQ. The CDR3 sequence is 18 residues long.

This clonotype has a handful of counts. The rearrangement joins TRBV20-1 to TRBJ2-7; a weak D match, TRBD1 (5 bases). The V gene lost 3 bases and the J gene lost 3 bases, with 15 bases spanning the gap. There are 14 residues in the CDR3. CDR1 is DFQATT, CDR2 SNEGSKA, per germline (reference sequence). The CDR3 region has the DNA TGCAGTGCTAGCAGGGCCGGGCTGGACTACGAGCAGTACTTC. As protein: CSASRAGLDYEQYF.

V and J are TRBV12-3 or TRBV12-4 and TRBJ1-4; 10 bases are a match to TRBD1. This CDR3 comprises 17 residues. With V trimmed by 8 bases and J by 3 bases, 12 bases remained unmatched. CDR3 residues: CASELGTGERSNEKLFF. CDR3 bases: TGTGCCAGCGAGCTGGGGACAGGGGAGAGATCTAATGAAAAACTGTTTTTT.

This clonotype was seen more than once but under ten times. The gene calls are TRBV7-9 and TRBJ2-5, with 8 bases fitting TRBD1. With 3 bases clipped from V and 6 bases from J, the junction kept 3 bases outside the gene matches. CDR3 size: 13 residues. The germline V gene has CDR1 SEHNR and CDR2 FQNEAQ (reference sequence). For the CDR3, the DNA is TGTGCCAGCAGCTTCACAGGGGGGAAGACCCAGTACTTC. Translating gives CASSFTGGKTQYF.

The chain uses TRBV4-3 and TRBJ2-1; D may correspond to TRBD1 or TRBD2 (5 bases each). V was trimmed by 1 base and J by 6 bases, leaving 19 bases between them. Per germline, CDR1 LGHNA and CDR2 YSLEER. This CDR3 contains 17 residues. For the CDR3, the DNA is TGCGCCAGCAGCCAAGCCGGCGTCGGGACGACCCTCAATGAGCAGTTCTTC. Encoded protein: CASSQAGVGTTLNEQFF.

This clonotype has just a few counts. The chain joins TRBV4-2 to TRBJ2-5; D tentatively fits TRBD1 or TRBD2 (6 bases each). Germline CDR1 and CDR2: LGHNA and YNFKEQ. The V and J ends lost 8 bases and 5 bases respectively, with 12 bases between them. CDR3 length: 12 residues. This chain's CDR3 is CASRGTLETQYF. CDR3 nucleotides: TGTGCCAGCCGGGGGACATTGGAGACCCAGTACTTC.

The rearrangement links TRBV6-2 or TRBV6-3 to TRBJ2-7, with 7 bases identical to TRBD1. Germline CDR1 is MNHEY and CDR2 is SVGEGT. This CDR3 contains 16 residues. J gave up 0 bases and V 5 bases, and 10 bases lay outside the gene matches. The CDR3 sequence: CASSLRDSGGSYEQYF. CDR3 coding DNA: TGTGCCAGCAGTCTCCGGGACAGTGGCGGCTCCTACGAGCAGTACTTC.

The CDR3 coding sequence is TGCGCCAGCAGCTCCAGGGGTAACCAAGAGACCCAGTACTTC. This codes for CASSSRGNQETQYF. V and J are TRBV5-1 and TRBJ2-5, with D possibly TRBD1 on 6 matching bases. The V gene lost 3 bases and the J gene lost 0 bases, with 9 bases spanning the gap. Germline CDR1 SGHRS, CDR2 YFSETQ. The CDR3 is 14 amino acids. Full variable domain (missing parts from reference TRBV5-1 and TRBJ2-5): KAGVTQTPRYLIKTRGQQVTLSCSPISGHRSVSWYQQTPGQGLQFLFEYFSETQRNKGNFPGRFSGRQFSNSRSEMNVSTLELGDSALYLCASSSRGNQETQYFGPGTRLLVL.

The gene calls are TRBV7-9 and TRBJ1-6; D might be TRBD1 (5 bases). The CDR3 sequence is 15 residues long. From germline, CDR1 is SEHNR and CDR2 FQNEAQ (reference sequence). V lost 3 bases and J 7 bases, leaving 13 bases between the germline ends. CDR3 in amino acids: CASSLSGRLNSPLHF. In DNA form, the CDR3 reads TGTGCCAGCAGCTTGTCGGGACGGTTAAATTCACCCCTCCACTTT.

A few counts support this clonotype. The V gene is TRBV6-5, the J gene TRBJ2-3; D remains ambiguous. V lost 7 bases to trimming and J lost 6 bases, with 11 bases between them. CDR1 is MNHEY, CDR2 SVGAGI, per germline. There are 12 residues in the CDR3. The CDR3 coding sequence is TGTGCCAGCACCTCTCAATACGATACGCAGTATTTT. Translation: CASTSQYDTQYF.

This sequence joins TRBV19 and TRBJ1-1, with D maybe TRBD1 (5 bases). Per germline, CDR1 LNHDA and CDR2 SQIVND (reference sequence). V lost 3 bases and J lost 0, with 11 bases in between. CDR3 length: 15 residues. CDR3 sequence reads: CASSIRVGVNTEAFF. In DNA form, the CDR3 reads TGTGCCAGTAGTATCAGGGTGGGGGTGAACACTGAAGCTTTCTTT.

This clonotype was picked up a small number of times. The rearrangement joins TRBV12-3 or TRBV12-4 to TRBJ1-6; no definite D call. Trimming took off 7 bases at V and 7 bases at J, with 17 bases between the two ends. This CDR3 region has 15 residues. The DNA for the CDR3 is TGTGCCAGCACTCGAAATCTGGGAAACAATTCACCCCTCCACTTT. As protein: CASTRNLGNNSPLHF.